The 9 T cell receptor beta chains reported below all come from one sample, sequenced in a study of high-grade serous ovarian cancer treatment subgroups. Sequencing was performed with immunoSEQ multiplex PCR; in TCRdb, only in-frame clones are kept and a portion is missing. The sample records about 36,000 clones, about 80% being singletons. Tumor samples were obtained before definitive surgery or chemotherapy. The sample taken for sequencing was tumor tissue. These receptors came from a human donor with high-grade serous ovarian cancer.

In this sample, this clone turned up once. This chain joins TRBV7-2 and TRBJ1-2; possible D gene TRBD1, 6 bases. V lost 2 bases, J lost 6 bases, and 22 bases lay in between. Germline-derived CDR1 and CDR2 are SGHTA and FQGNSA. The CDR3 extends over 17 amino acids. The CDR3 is CASSLNFPDSERDGYTF. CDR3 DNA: TGTGCCAGCAGCTTAAACTTTCCGGACAGTGAGAGGGATGGCTACACCTTC.

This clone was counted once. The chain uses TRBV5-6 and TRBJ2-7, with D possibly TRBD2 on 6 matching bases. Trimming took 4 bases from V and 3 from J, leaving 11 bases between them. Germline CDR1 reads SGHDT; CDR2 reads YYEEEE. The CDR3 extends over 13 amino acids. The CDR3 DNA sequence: TGTGCCAGCAGCGGGGGGACGGGCTACGAGCAGTACTTC. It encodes CASSGGTGYEQYF.

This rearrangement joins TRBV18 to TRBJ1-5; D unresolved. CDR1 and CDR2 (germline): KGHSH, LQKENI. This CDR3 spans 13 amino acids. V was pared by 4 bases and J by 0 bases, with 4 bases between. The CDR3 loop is CASSRVSNQPQHF. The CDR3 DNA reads TGTGCCAGCTCACGGGTTAGCAATCAGCCCCAGCATTTT.

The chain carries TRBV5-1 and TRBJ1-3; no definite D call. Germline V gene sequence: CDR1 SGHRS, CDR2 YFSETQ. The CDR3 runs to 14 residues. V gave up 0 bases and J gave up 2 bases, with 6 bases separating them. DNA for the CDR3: TGCGCCAGCAGCTTGGGCCAGGCTGGAAACACCATATATTTT. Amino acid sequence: CASSLGQAGNTIYF. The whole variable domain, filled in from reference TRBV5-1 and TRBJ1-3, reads KAGVTQTPRYLIKTRGQQVTLSCSPISGHRSVSWYQQTPGQGLQFLFEYFSETQRNKGNFPGRFSGRQFSNSRSEMNVSTLELGDSALYLCASSLGQAGNTIYFGEGSWLTVV.

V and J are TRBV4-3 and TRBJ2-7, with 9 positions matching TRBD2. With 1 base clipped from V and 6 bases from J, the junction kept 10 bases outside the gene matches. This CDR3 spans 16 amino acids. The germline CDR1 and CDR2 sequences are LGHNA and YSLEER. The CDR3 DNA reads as TGCGCCAGCAGCCAAGCACCGGGCGGGAGGGGTAGCGAGCAGTACTTC. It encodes CASSQAPGGRGSEQYF.

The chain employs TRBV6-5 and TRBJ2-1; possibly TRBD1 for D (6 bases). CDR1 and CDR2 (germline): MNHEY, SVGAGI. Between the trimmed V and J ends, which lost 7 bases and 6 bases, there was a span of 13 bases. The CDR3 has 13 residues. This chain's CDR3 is CASTGRGVNEQFF. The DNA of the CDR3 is TGTGCCAGCACGGGCAGGGGCGTCAATGAGCAGTTCTTC.

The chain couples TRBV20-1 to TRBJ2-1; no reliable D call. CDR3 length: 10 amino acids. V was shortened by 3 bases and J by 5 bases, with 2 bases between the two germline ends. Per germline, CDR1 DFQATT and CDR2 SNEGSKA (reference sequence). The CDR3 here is CSARDNEQFF. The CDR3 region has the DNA TGCAGTGCTAGGGACAATGAGCAGTTCTTC.

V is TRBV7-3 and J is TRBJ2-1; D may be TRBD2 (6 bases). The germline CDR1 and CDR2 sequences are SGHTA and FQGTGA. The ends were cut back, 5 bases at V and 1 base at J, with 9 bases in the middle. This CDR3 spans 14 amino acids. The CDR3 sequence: CASSHGGSYNEQFF. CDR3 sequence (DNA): TGTGCCAGCAGCCATGGGGGGTCCTACAATGAGCAGTTCTTC.

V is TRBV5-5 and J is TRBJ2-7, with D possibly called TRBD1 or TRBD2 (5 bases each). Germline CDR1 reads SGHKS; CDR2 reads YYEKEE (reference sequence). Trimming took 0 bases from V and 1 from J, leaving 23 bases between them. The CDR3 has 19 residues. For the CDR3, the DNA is TGTGCCAGCAGCTTGGGGGGGACCTCGTCCATTCAGCCGTCCTACGAGCAGTACTTC. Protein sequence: CASSLGGTSSIQPSYEQYF.